This TCR beta chain came from a study of metastatic and nonmetastatic thyroid tumors. Study-level background: Repertoire comparison spanned blood and tumor or nodule tissue of malignant and benign thyroid patients.

Germline values: CDR1 DFQATT, CDR2 SNEGSKA (reference sequence). V was cut by 0 bases and J by 9 bases, with 12 bases left in between. The CDR3 spans 13 residues. Details on this clone: The antigen is not known.

Authors' data handling: Across clinicopathological groups, CDR3 differences served as the basis for building a distant-metastasis classifier for papillary thyroid cancer. TCRdb re-called clones via MiXCR from the PCR reads. The V and J calls, along with clone size, are taken from TCRdb and not from the paper's own processing. Of over 25,000 clones listed, about a sixth are singletons. No treatment of any kind had been given to any patient before thyroid surgery. Broader study findings: In blood and tumor, TCR beta diversity was reportedly significantly higher in malignant thyroid tumors than in benign nodules.

The chain recombines TRBV20-1 with TRBJ1-3, with D unclear. The material sequenced was blood. The sequence was obtained from a female donor with papillary thyroid cancer or a benign thyroid nodule (not recorded which). Some clones in this sample may be carry-over from other donors' samples. CDR3 amino acids: CSARESQVSTIYF. Written as DNA, the CDR3 is TGCAGTGCTAGAGAGTCCCAGGTGTCCACCATATATTTT.